Given below is one TCR beta chain in context. The sample comes from a study of T cell changes during pregnancy in multiple sclerosis. The CDR3 has 15 residues. CDR1 and CDR2 from the germline V gene are MDHEN and SYDVKM. Trimming removed 4 bases at V and 3 bases at J, with 16 bases between. Only in-frame clones appear in the TCRdb table, and some are missing; sequencing was by immunoSEQ multiplex PCR. The top ten hold about 9.5% of the sample, which has around 31,000 clones, roughly 87% seen once. The source is a female donor with multiple sclerosis, enrolled in a pregnancy study. The gene calls are TRBV28 and TRBJ2-7; possibly TRBD2 for D (6 bases). The sequencing used CD8+ T cells from peripheral blood mononuclear cells, collected in the first trimester of pregnancy. The CDR3 is CASSSNPSVDYEQYF. CDR3 in DNA: TGTGCCAGCAGTTCCAATCCTAGCGTTGACTACGAGCAGTACTTC.